These T cell receptor beta chains were read from a single sample in a study of regulatory T cells in long-lasting Graves disease. TCRdb re-derived calls from the multiplex PCR reads in MiXCR, one entry per CDR3 protein. Of 380,000 or so distinct CDR3 sequences in the sample, under 20% are singletons; the top ten hold 20% to 25%. The same sample was also used in a study of T cells in Graves' hyperthyroidism and ophthalmopathy.

This material consisted of peripheral blood mononuclear cells (PBMCs), taken at new diagnosis, from a patient treated with antithyroid drugs. These receptors originate from a woman aged 18-35 years with Graves disease. CDR3s include the opening cysteine and the closing phenylalanine or tryptophan. Fields, in order: J gene, clone size, D gene, V gene, CDR3 protein, CDR3 DNA. The D gene is left open where the match is weak. Size tells how often a clone was seen (once, few, many) or the class of an expanded clone, and some rows leave it out.

TRBJ1-2	few	TRBD1	TRBV7-2	CASSPTLVQGAYGYTF	TGTGCCAGCAGCCCCACCCTCGTACAGGGGGCTTATGGCTACACCTTC
TRBJ2-1	NA	NA	TRBV6-1	CASSEGGLKSSYNEQFF	TGTGCCAGCAGTGAAGGGGGACTTAAATCATCCTACAATGAGCAGTTCTTC
TRBJ2-3	few	TRBD2	TRBV19	CASSGTSGRPLDTQYF	TGTGCCAGTAGTGGGACTAGCGGGAGGCCCTTAGATACGCAGTATTTT
TRBJ2-2	many	TRBD2	TRBV3-1	CASSQVSPGLAGRGTGELFF	TGTGCCAGCAGCCAAGTTTCCCCAGGACTAGCGGGGAGAGGCACCGGGGAGCTGTTTTTT
TRBJ1-1	many	NA	TRBV6-5	CASSYSSTEAFF	TGTGCCAGCAGTTACAGTTCCACTGAAGCTTTCTTT
TRBJ1-5	few	NA	TRBV9	CASSVAPGDGQPQHF	TGTGCCAGCAGCGTAGCCCCAGGGGACGGTCAGCCCCAGCATTTT
TRBJ1-2	many	TRBD1	TRBV12-3/TRBV12-4	CASSLGQGGGYTF	TGTGCCAGCAGTTTAGGACAGGGGGGAGGCTACACCTTC
TRBJ2-1	NA	NA	TRBV20-1	CSARRLTGNEQFF	TGCAGTGCTAGACGGCTGACTGGCAATGAGCAGTTCTTC
TRBJ1-1	once	NA	TRBV4-2	CASSPEQEALSEAFF	TGTGCCAGCAGCCCGGAACAGGAGGCGCTCTCTGAAGCTTTCTTT
TRBJ2-7	NA	TRBD1	TRBV5-1	CASSLVVGQGADEQYF	TGCGCCAGCAGCTTGGTTGTGGGACAGGGGGCCGACGAGCAGTACTTC
TRBJ2-6	NA	NA	TRBV2	CASADGGANVLTF	TGTGCCAGCGCCGACGGGGGGGCCAACGTCCTGACTTTC
TRBJ2-5	many	NA	TRBV6-2/TRBV6-3	CASSYVTSKRTQYF	TGTGCCAGCAGTTACGTTACGTCCAAGAGAACCCAGTACTTC
TRBJ2-2	many	NA	TRBV5-1	CASTHLTSTGNTGELFF	TGCGCCAGCACTCACCTAACAAGTACAGGGAACACCGGGGAGCTGTTTTTT
TRBJ1-2	many	NA	TRBV7-9	CAINPPGFYGYTF	TGTGCCATCAACCCTCCAGGGTTCTATGGCTACACCTTC